This T cell receptor beta chain was retrieved from a study of T cells in tuberculosis. Profiled with immunoSEQ multiplex PCR; TCRdb holds only in-frame clones, not every one. There are roughly 92,000 clones in the sample; roughly 93% occur only once, and over 1.5% lies in the top ten. Thawed, overnight-rested PBMC were stained with GMM-loaded CD1B tetramer, viability dye and anti-CD3, then sorted. C32 glucose monomycolate from Rhodococcus equi was loaded onto the CD1B tetramers. The germline CDR1 and CDR2 sequences are SNHLY and FYNNEI. This CDR3 has 11 amino acids. V lost 10 bases, J lost 5 bases, and 9 bases lay in between.

The receptor was derived from an adult woman with latent tuberculosis. The sample comprised CD1b-GMM tetramer-negative cells sorted from PBMCs. V and J are TRBV2 and TRBJ2-1, with D maybe TRBD2 (6 bases). CDR3 protein: CATLANNEQFF. The CDR3 DNA reads as TGTGCCACCCTAGCGAACAATGAGCAGTTCTTC.